This entry concerns a single TCR beta chain. The antigen is not known. Trimming took 3 bases from V and 5 from J, leaving 10 bases between them. This CDR3 has 13 residues. Germline CDR1 and CDR2: MNHEY and SMNVEV (reference sequence). The data derive from a study of cytomegalovirus exposure and HLA in healthy donors. The study's findings and limits: A later analysis reportedly identified an Asian-associated ancestry cluster as carrying fewer N-insertions than the approximately 670-donor mean.

It was with 60 Vbeta and 13 Jbeta primers that the PCR ran. Using immunoSEQ multiplex PCR, the repertoire was profiled, and TCRdb retains in-frame clones only, with some absent. The sample carries approximately 100,000 clones, under 85% recorded once. The sample comprised PBMCs. The receptor comes from a woman aged 50 to 65 in good health and CMV-seropositive. The V and J genes are TRBV27 and TRBJ1-1; D not resolved. CDR3 in DNA: TGTGCCAGCAGTTTGGAGAGGTGGACTGAAGCTTTCTTT. Translating it yields CASSLERWTEAFF.